What follows describes a single T cell receptor (beta chain). Mismatch with germline at one junction end may stem from a read error. Methods used by the authors: The authors estimated nucleated cell counts from reference gene primer amplification. Repertoires were generated with immunoSEQ multiplex PCR, while TCRdb's copy carries only in-frame clones and drops some. That table gives V, J and clone size, and the DNA gave D and trimming. Of some 380,000 clones listed, over 75% are singletons. This sample is part of a study of blood T cell repertoires in COVID-19. Turning to the study itself: Spain, Italy and the United States supplied samples that represented acute and convalescent COVID-19. From T cells, B-cell-depleted T cells, or PBMCs came the material, which was cDNA or gDNA.

All enrollees were roughly 18 to 95 years old and from 20 to 30 US areas. Germline assignment: CDR1 KGHDR and CDR2 SFDVKD. The CDR3 runs 8 residues. The chain has TRBV24-1 and TRBJ1-2; D call uncertain. Sequenced input: PBMCs or T cells enriched from blood (not recorded which). This clonotype was sampled from a woman aged 40 to 50 with acute COVID-19. The CDR3 here is CAIPGSPF. CDR3 in DNA: TGTGCCATCCCCGGTTCTCCCTTC.